By share, the clone carrying this T cell receptor (beta chain) ranks as medium-sized. Its antigen is unknown. This CDR3 is 15 amino acids long. The V and J ends lost 7 bases and 4 bases respectively, with 19 bases between them. Germline V lookup: CDR1 LNHDA, CDR2 SQIVND (reference sequence). Using two-round multiplex PCR, the authors amplified TCR beta CDR3 from genomic DNA. Round-one PCR had primers specific to each TRBV and TRBJ gene. One entry per CDR3 protein results from TCRdb running MiXCR on the multiplex PCR reads. This table has about 16,000 distinct CDR3 sequences, less than 45% appearing once. The sample belongs to a study of prognosis after radiotherapy for stage I lung cancer. Study-level background: Among the enrolled patients, about 13 had newly diagnosed primary stage I lung tumors, while about five had oligometastatic NSCLC following surgical resection of the primary tumor. Radiotherapy was SBRT in 3 to 5 fractions with a biologically effective dose of at least 100 Gy.

General observations from the study: After stereotactic body radiation therapy, unique TCR clone counts dropped from a median of about 9,700 to 6,500. There was no determination made of whether the expanded TCR clones were tumor-specific.

This TCR was sampled from a donor aged 50 or older with non-small cell lung cancer. This chain joins TRBV19 and TRBJ1-2; weak D call: TRBD1 (6 bases). Source: PBMCs, taken before or after stereotactic body radiation therapy (not recorded which). The CDR3 DNA is TGTGCCAGTACCACCCAGGGGACACTGACCTATGGCTACACCTTC. It translates to CASTTQGTLTYGYTF.